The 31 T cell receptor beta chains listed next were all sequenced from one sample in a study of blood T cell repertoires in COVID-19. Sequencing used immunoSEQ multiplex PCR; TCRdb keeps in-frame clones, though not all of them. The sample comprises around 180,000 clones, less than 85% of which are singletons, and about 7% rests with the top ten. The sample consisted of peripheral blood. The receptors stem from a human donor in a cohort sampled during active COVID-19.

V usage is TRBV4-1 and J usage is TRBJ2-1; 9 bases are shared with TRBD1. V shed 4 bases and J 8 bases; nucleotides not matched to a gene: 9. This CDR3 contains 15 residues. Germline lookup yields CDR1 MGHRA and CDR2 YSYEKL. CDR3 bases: TGCGCCAGCAGCCCCCGACAGGGGGGTCTATATGAGCAGTTCTTC. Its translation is CASSPRQGGLYEQFF.

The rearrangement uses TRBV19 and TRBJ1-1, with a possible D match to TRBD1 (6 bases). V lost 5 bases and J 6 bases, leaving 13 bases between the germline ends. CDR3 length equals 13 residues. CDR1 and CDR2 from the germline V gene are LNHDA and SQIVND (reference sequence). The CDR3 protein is CASSSARGAEAFF. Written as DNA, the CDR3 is TGTGCCAGTAGTTCCGCCAGGGGAGCTGAAGCTTTCTTT.

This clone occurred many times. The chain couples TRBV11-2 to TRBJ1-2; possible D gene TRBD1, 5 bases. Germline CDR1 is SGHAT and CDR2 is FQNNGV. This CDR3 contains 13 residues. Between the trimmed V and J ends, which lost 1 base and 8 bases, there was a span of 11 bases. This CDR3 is CASSLAQGTGYTF. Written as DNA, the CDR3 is TGTGCCAGCAGCTTAGCGCAGGGTACCGGCTACACCTTC.

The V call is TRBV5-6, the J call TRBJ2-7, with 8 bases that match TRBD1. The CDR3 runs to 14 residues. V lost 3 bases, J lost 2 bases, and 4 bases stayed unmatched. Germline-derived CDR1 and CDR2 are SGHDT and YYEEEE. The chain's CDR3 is CASSSVDRAYEQYF. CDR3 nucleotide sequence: TGTGCCAGCAGCTCCGTGGACAGGGCCTACGAGCAGTACTTC.

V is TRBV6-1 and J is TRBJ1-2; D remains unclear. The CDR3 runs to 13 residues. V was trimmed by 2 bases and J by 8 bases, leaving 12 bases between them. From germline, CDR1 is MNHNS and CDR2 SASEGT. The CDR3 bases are TGTGCCAGCAGTGAAAGGGTACGCGGGGGCTACACCTTC. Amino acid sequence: CASSERVRGGYTF.

The CDR3 spells CASADRAGTEAFF. The CDR3 coding sequence is TGTGCCTCCGCTGACAGGGCTGGCACTGAAGCTTTCTTT. V gene TRBV19 combines with J gene TRBJ1-1, with 7 positions matching TRBD1. From germline, CDR1 is LNHDA and CDR2 SQIVND (reference sequence). Trimming removed 11 bases from V and 4 bases from J; junction bases left unmatched: 10. The CDR3 totals 13 residues.

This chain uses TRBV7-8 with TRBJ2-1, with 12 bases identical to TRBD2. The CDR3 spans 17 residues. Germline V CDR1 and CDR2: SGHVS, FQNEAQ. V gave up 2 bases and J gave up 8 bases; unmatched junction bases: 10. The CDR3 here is CASSLPASGGAGDEQFF. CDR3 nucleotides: TGTGCCAGCAGCTTACCGGCTAGCGGGGGGGCCGGGGATGAGCAGTTCTTC.

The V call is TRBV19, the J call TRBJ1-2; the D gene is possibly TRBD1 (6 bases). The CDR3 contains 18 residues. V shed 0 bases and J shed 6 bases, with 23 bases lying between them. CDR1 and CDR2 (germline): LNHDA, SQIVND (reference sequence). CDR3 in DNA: TGTGCCAGTAGTATAGAACCCAACAGGGTCCGGCCCGTGCATGGCTACACCTTC. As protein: CASSIEPNRVRPVHGYTF.

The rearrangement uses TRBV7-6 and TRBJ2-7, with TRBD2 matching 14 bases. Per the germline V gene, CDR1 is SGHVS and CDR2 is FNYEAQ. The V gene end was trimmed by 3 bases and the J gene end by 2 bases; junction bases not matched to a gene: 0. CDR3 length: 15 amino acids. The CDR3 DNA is TGTGCCAGCAGCTTGGGACTAGCGGGGGCCTACGAGCAGTACTTC. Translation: CASSLGLAGAYEQYF.

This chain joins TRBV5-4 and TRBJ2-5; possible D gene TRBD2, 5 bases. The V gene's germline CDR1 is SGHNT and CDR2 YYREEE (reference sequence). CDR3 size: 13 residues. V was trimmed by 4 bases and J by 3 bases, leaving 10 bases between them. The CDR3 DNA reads TGTGCCAGCAGCGTCACAGCGGAAGAGACCCAGTACTTC. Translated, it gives CASSVTAEETQYF.

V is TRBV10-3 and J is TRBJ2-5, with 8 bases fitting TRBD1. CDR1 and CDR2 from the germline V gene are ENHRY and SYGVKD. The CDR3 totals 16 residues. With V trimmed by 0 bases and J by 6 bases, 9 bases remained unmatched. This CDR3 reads CAISESPEQGGKTQYF. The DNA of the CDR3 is TGTGCCATCAGTGAGTCTCCTGAACAGGGGGGAAAGACCCAGTACTTC.

For the CDR3, the DNA is TGTGCCAGCAGCCACCGGGACACCGTCCATGAAAAACTGTTTTTT. Protein product: CASSHRDTVHEKLFF. The chain couples TRBV3-1 (or the pseudogene TRBV3-2) to TRBJ1-4, with a weak D call TRBD1 (6 bases). The V end was cut by 3 bases, the J end by 6 bases, with 14 bases between. Germline V lookup: CDR1 LGHDT, CDR2 YNNKEL (reference sequence). The CDR3 runs to 15 residues.

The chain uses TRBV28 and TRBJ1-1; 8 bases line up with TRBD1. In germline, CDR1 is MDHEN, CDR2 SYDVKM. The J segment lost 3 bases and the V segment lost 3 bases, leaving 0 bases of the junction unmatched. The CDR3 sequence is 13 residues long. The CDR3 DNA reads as TGTGCCAGCAGTTTCAGGGGGCACACTGAAGCTTTCTTT. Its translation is CASSFRGHTEAFF.

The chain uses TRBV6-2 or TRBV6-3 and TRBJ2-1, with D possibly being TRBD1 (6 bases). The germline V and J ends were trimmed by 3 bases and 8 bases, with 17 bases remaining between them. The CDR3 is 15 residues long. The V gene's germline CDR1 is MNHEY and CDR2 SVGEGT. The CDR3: CASSYEGHPRDEQFF. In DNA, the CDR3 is TGTGCCAGCAGTTATGAGGGACACCCTAGGGATGAGCAGTTCTTC.

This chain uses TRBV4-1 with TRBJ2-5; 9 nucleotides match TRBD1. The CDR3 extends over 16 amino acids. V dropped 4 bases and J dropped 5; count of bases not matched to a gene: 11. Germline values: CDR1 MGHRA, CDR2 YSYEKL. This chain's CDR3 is CASSLNPGQGLETQYF. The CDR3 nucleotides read TGCGCCAGCAGCCTCAACCCGGGACAGGGTTTGGAGACCCAGTACTTC.

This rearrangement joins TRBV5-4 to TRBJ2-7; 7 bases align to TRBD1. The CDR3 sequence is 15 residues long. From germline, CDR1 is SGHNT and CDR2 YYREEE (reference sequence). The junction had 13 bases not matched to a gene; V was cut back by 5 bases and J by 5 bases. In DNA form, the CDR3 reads TGTGCCAGCAGTTTCAACAGGGGAGAATACAACGAGCAGTACTTC. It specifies CASSFNRGEYNEQYF.

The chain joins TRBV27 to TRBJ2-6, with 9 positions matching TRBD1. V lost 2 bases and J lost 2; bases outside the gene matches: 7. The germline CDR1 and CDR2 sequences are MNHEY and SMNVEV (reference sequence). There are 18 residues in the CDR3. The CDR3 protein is CASSLLGTGGAGANVLTF. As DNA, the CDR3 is TGTGCCAGCAGTTTACTAGGAACAGGGGGCGCTGGGGCCAACGTCCTGACTTTC.

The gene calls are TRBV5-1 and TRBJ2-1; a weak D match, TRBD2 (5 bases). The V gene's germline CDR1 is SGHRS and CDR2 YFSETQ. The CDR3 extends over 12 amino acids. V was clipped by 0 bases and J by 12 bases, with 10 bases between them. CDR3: CASSLVGVGQFF. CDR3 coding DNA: TGCGCCAGCAGCTTGGTCGGGGTTGGGCAGTTCTTC.

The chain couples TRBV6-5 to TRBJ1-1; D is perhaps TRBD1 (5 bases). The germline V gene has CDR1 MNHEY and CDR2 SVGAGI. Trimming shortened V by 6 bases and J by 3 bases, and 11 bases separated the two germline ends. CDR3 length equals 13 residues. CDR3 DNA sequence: TGTGCCAGCAGAGGGGTTGAGGACACTGAAGCTTTCTTT. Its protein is CASRGVEDTEAFF.

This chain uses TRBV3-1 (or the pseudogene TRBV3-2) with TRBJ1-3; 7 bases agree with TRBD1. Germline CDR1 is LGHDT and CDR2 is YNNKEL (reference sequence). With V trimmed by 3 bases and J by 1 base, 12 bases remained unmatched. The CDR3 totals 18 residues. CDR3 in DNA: TGTGCCAGCAGCCAGGCCTGGGAGACAGGGAGTTCTGGAAACACCATATATTTT. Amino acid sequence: CASSQAWETGSSGNTIYF.

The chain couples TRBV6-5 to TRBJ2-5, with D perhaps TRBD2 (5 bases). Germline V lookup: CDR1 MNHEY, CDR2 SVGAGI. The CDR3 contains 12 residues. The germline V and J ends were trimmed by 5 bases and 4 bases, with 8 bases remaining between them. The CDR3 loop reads CASSRRGETQYF. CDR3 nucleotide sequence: TGTGCCAGCAGTCGCCGGGGAGAGACCCAGTACTTC.

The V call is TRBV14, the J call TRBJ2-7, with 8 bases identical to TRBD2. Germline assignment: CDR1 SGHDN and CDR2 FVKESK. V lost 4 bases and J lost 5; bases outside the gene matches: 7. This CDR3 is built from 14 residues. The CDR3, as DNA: TGTGCCAGCAGCCCTGCATTAGCGGGGCACGAGCAGTACTTC. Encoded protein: CASSPALAGHEQYF.

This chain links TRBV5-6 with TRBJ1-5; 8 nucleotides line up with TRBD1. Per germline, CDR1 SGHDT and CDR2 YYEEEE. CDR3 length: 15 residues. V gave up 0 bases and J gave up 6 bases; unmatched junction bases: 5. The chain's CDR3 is CASSLGPGGGQPQHF. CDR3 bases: TGTGCCAGCAGCTTGGGTCCAGGGGGCGGTCAGCCCCAGCATTTT.

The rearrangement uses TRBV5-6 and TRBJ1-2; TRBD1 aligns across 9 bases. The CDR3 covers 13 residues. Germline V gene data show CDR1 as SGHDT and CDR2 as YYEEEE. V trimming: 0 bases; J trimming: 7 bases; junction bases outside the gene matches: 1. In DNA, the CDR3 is TGTGCCAGCAGCTTGGGACAGGGGGGTGGCTACACCTTC. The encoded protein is CASSLGQGGGYTF.

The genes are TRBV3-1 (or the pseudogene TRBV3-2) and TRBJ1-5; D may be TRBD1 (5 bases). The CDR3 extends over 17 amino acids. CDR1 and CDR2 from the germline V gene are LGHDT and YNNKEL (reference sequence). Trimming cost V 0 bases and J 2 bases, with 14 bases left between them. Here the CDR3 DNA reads TGTGCCAGCAGCCAAGATTGGCAGGGAGGACGCAATCAGCCCCAGCATTTT. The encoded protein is CASSQDWQGGRNQPQHF.

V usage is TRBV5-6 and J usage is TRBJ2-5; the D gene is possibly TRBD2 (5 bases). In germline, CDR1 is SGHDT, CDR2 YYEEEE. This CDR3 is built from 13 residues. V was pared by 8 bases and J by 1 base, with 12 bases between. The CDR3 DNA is TGTGCCAGTCTTTTGGGAGCCCAAGAGACCCAGTACTTC. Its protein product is CASLLGAQETQYF.

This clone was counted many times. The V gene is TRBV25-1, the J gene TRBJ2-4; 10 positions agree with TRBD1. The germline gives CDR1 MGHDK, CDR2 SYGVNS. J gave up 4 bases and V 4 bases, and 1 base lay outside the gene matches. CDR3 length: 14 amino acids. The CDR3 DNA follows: TGTGCCAGCAGTGGGACAGGGGGTAAAAACATTCAGTACTTC. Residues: CASSGTGGKNIQYF. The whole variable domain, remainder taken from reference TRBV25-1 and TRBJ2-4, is EADIYQTPRYLVIGTGKKITLECSQTMGHDKMYWYQQDPGMELHLIHYSYGVNSTEKGDLSSESTVSRIRTEHFPLTLESARPSHTSQYLCASSGTGGKNIQYFGAGTRLSVL.

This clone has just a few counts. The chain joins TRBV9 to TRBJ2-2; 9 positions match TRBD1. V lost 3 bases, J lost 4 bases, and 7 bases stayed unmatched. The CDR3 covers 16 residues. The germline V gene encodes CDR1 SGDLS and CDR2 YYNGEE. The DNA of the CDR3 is TGTGCCAGCAGCGGCCAGGACAGGGGCGGCACCGGGGAGCTGTTTTTT. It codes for CASSGQDRGGTGELFF. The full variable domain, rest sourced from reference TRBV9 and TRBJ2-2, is DSGVTQTPKHLITATGQRVTLRCSPRSGDLSVYWYQQSLDQGLQFLIQYYNGEERAKGNILERFSAQQFPDLHSELNLSSLELGDSALYFCASSGQDRGGTGELFFGEGSRLTVL.

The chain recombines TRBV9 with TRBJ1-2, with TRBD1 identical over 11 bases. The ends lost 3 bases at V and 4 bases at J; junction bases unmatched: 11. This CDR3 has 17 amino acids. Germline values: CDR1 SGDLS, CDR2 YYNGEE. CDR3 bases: TGTGCCAGCAGCGGTGCTAGGGGGACAGGGGGATCCTATGGCTACACCTTC. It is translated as CASSGARGTGGSYGYTF.

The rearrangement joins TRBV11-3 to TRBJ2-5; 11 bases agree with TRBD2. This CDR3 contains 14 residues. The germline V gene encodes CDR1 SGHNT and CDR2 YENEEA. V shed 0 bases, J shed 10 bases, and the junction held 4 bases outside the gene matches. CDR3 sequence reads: CASSLDSSGGIQYF. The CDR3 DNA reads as TGTGCCAGCAGCTTAGATTCTAGCGGGGGGATCCAGTACTTC.

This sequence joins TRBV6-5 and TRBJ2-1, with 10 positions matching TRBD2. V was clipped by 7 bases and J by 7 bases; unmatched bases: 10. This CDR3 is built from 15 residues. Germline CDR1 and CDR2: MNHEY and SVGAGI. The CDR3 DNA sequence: TGTGCCAGCACCACTCTAGCGGGGGCAGGGAATGAGCAGTTCTTC. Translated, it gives CASTTLAGAGNEQFF.